The next 12 T cell receptor beta chains were all read from a single sample in a study of cytomegalovirus exposure and HLA in healthy donors. Data came from immunoSEQ multiplex PCR; TCRdb stores just in-frame clones and leaves some out. The sample consists of 200,000 to 300,000 clones, approximately 84% of them appearing once. Material: PBMCs. These receptors came from a woman aged 25 to 39 in good health and CMV-seropositive.

J is TRBJ1-5 and V is TRBV6-4, with 7 bases identical to TRBD1. The CDR3 contains 14 residues. CDR1 is MRHNA and CDR2 is SNTAGT in the germline V gene. V shed 7 bases, J shed 0 bases, and the junction held 3 bases outside the gene matches. The CDR3 coding sequence is TGTGCCAGCACCAACAGGGGTAGCAATCAGCCCCAGCATTTT. The encoded protein is CASTNRGSNQPQHF.

The chain employs TRBV28 and TRBJ1-3; no reliable D call. V was shortened by 6 bases and J by 0 bases, with 6 bases between the two germline ends. This CDR3 has 13 amino acids. CDR1 and CDR2 (germline): MDHEN, SYDVKM. In DNA, the CDR3 is TGTGCCAGCAGCTCTCTCTCTGGAAACACCATATATTTT. Its translation is CASSSLSGNTIYF. Using reference TRBV28 and TRBJ1-3 for the parts outside the CDR3, the full variable domain is DVKVTQSSRYLVKRTGEKVFLECVQDMDHENMFWYRQDPGLGLRLIYFSYDVKMKEKGDIPEGYSVSREKKERFSLILESASTNQTSMYLCASSSLSGNTIYFGEGSWLTVV.

To note about this clone: This sample includes further DNA sequences coding for the same CDR3. The rearrangement joins TRBV27 to TRBJ2-2, with TRBD2 matching 11 bases. This CDR3 contains 17 residues. The junction had 3 bases not matched to a gene; V was cut back by 1 base and J by 2 bases. Per germline, CDR1 MNHEY and CDR2 SMNVEV (reference sequence). The CDR3 reads CASSLFGTSGNTGELFF. The CDR3 DNA sequence: TGTGCCAGCAGTTTATTTGGGACTAGCGGAAACACCGGGGAGCTGTTTTTT.

The chain employs TRBV5-1 and TRBJ2-1; 7 bases match TRBD2. Germline trimming cut 0 bases from V and 1 base from J; bases unmatched to any gene: 4. The CDR3 extends over 16 amino acids. Germline V gene sequence: CDR1 SGHRS, CDR2 YFSETQ. DNA for the CDR3: TGCGCCAGCAGCTTGGCCGGCGGGGGTTCCTACAATGAGCAGTTCTTC. Translating it yields CASSLAGGGSYNEQFF. Variable domain in full (rest from reference TRBV5-1 and TRBJ2-1): KAGVTQTPRYLIKTRGQQVTLSCSPISGHRSVSWYQQTPGQGLQFLFEYFSETQRNKGNFPGRFSGRQFSNSRSEMNVSTLELGDSALYLCASSLAGGGSYNEQFFGPGTRLTVL.

This clone has a handful of counts. The chain joins TRBV28 to TRBJ1-2; D gene uncertain. Germline V gene data show CDR1 as MDHEN and CDR2 as SYDVKM. This CDR3 spans 13 amino acids. V was cut by 9 bases and J by 4 bases, with 15 bases left in between. The CDR3 region is CASHTVNSYGYTF. The CDR3 coding sequence is TGTGCCAGTCATACCGTTAACAGCTATGGCTACACCTTC.

The chain joins TRBV10-3 to TRBJ1-2, with D maybe TRBD1 (6 bases). The CDR3 is 17 amino acids. Germline CDR1 ENHRY, CDR2 SYGVKD. V lost 0 bases and J 3 bases, leaving 17 bases between the germline ends. CDR3 sequence reads: CAISESISAGDDYGYTF. The CDR3 DNA sequence: TGTGCCATCAGTGAGTCGATATCGGCAGGGGATGACTATGGCTACACCTTC.

The CDR3 reads CASRTTVAAEAFF. The CDR3 DNA reads as TGTGCCAGCAGAACGACAGTGGCGGCTGAAGCTTTCTTT. This chain connects TRBV6-1 to TRBJ1-1; possible D gene TRBD1, 5 bases. Trimming took off 6 bases at V and 6 bases at J, with 14 bases between the two ends. The CDR3 covers 13 residues. Germline lookup yields CDR1 MNHNS and CDR2 SASEGT.

The table lists this clone with a few counts. The chain is built from TRBV7-9 and TRBJ2-7; weak D call: TRBD2 (6 bases). CDR1 is SEHNR, CDR2 FQNEAQ, per germline (reference sequence). This CDR3 has 15 residues. V was shortened by 5 bases and J by 2 bases, with 16 bases between the two germline ends. The CDR3 spells CASSPRGSQPYEQYF. The CDR3 coding sequence is TGTGCCAGCAGCCCGCGGGGTAGCCAACCCTACGAGCAGTACTTC.

The V gene is TRBV6-1, the J gene TRBJ2-1; TRBD2 might be the D (5 bases). The germline V and J ends were trimmed by 2 bases and 13 bases, with 15 bases remaining between them. The CDR3 covers 13 residues. Germline V gene sequence: CDR1 MNHNS, CDR2 SASEGT. The CDR3 coding sequence is TGTGCCAGCAGTGAACAAGGTACTAGTCGACAGTTCTTC. Translated, it gives CASSEQGTSRQFF.

The chain employs TRBV28 and TRBJ1-1; D perhaps matches TRBD1 (6 bases). Trimming took 7 bases from V and 5 from J, leaving 14 bases between them. This CDR3 contains 13 residues. Germline CDR1 reads MDHEN; CDR2 reads SYDVKM. The CDR3 loop is CASTYRAPTEAFF. Written as DNA, the CDR3 is TGTGCCAGCACCTACAGGGCCCCAACTGAAGCTTTCTTT.

This clone appeared a single time. The chain employs TRBV18 and TRBJ1-1; the match to TRBD1 covers 8 bases. The CDR3 is made up of 15 amino acids. The germline gives CDR1 KGHSH, CDR2 LQKENI. V lost 3 bases and J lost 6; bases outside the gene matches: 9. The CDR3 here is CASSPQGAGLSEAFF. Written as DNA, the CDR3 is TGTGCCAGCTCACCCCAGGGGGCCGGATTGTCTGAAGCTTTCTTT.

The chain is built from TRBV28 and TRBJ1-5; 10 bases map to TRBD1. The CDR3 has 16 amino acids. Per germline, CDR1 MDHEN and CDR2 SYDVKM. V trimming: 3 bases; J trimming: 5 bases; junction bases outside the gene matches: 7. The CDR3 DNA reads as TGTGCCAGCAGTTTTAGACAGGGGGCGTCTGATCAGCCCCAGCATTTT. Protein product: CASSFRQGASDQPQHF.